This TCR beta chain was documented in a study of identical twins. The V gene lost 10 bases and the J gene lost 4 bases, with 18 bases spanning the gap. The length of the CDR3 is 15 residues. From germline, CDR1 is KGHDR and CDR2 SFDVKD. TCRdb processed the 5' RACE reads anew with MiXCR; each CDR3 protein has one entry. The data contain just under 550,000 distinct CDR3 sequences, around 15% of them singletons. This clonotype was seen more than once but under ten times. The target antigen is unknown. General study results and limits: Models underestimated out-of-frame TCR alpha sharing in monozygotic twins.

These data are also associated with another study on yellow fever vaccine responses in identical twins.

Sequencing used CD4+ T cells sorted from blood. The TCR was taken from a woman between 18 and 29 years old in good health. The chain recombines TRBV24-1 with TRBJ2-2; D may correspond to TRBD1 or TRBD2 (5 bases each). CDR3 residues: CATQGRGETTGELFF. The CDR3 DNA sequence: TGTGCCACGCAAGGTAGGGGAGAGACCACCGGGGAGCTGTTTTTT.